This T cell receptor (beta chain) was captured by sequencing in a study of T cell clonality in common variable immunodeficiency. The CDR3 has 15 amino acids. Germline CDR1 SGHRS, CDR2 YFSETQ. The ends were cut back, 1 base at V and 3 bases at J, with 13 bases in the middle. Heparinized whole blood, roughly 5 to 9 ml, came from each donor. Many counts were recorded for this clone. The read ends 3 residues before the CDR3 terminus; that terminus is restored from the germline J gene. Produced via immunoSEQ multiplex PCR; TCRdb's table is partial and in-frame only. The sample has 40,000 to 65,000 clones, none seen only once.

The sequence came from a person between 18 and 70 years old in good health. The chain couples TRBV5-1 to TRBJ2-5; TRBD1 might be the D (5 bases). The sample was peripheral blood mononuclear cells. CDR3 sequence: CASSLTYVREETQYF. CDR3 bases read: TGCGCCAGCAGCTTGACGTATGTCAGGGAAGAGACC. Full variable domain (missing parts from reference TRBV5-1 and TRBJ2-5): KAGVTQTPRYLIKTRGQQVTLSCSPISGHRSVSWYQQTPGQGLQFLFEYFSETQRNKGNFPGRFSGRQFSNSRSEMNVSTLELGDSALYLCASSLTYVREETQYFGPGTRLLVL.